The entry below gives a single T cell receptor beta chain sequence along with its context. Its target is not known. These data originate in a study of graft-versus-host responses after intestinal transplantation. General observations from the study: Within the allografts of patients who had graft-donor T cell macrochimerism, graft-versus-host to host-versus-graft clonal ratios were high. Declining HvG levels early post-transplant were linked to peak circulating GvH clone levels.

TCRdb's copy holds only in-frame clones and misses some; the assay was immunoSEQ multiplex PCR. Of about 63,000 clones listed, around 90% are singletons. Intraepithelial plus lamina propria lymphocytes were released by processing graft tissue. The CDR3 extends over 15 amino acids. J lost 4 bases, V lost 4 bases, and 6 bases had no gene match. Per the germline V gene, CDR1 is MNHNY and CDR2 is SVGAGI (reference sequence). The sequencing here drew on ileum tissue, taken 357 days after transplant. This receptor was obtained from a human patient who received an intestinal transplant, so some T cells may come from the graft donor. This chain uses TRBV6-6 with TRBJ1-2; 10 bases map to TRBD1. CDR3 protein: CASSSPGQGLYGYTF. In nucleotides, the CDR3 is TGTGCCAGCAGTTCGCCGGGACAGGGGCTCTATGGCTACACCTTC.